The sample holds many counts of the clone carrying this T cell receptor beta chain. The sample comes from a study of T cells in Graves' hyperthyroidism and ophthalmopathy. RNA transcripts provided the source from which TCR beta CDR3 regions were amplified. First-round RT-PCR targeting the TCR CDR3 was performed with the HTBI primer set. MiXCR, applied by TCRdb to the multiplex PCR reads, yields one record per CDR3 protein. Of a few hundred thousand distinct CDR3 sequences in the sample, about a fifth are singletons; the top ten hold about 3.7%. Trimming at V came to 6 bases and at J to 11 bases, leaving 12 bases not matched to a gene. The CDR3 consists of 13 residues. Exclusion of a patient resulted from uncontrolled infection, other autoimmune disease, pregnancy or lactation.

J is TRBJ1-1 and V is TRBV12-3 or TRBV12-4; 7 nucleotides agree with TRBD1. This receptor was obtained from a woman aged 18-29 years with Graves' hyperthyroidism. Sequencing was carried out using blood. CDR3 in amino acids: CASSETGFVVAFF. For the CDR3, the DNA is TGTGCCAGCAGCGAGACAGGGTTTGTGGTTGCTTTCTTT.